This T cell receptor (beta chain) was sequenced in a study of radiation and T cells in renal cell carcinoma. This table comes from immunoSEQ multiplex PCR, and its TCRdb copy is limited to in-frame clones, with some not included. The sample lists roughly 120,000 clones, about four fifths occurring once. Described time point: baseline pretreatment blood. The treatment: 15 Gy SBRT to primary tumor, nephrectomy 4 weeks later. Blood was sampled at baseline, 2 weeks and 4 weeks after SBRT. Looked up from germline, CDR1 is LGHNA and CDR2 is YSLEER. The CDR3 covers 14 residues. This specimen was blood, taken from a patient whose treatment included radiotherapy and nephrectomy. This sequence originates from a woman in her fifties or sixties with renal cell carcinoma. This chain uses TRBV4-3 with TRBJ2-5, with 8 bases aligning to TRBD1. The J call may be mistaken, given a closer DNA end match to TRBJ2-7. The DNA for the CDR3 is TGCGCCAGCAGCCAGGACAGGGTGTCCTACGAGCAGTACTTC. It yields the protein CASSQDRVSYEQYF.